These T cell receptor beta chains were read from a single sample in a study of beta chain features in type 1 diabetes. TCRdb's copy holds only in-frame clones and misses some; the assay was immunoSEQ multiplex PCR. Of 160,000 or so clones in the sample, 7% to 9.5% are singletons; the top ten hold roughly 0.72%. Sequenced: central memory CD4+ T cells from blood. The receptors derive from a woman aged 25 to 39 with type 1 diabetes. Each CDR3 is given with its conserved first and last residue. The order of the fields is clone size, D gene, CDR3 length, J gene, V gene, CDR3 DNA, CDR3 protein. D genes are given only for firm matches. Expanded clones are given a class, and other clones once, few, many or no size at all.

>few|.|17|TRBJ2-6|TRBV28
TGTGCCAGCAGCCTAATACTCTCGGGGGCTGGGGCCAACGTCCTGACTTTC
CASSLILSGAGANVLTF
>.|TRBD2|19|TRBJ2-2|TRBV2
TGTGCCAGCAGTGGGTCTTGGGCTAGCGGGAGGCCGGACTCCGGGGAGCTGTTTTTT
CASSGSWASGRPDSGELFF
>.|.|14|TRBJ2-3|TRBV6-5
TGTGCCAGCAGCCCTAGCGCCAGCACAGATACGCAGTATTTT
CASSPSASTDTQYF
>.|.|14|TRBJ2-6|TRBV6-1
TGTGCCACCTGGCCGAGAGGTGGGGCCAACGTCCTGACTTTC
CATWPRGGANVLTF
>few|TRBD2|16|TRBJ2-7|TRBV4-2
TGTGCCAGCAGCCTGATGACTAGCGGGAACCCCTACGAGCAGTACTTC
CASSLMTSGNPYEQYF
>few|TRBD2|13|TRBJ2-1|TRBV6-1
TGTGCCAGCACCCCGGGAGGGTGGAATGAGCAGTTCTTC
CASTPGGWNEQFF
>.|TRBD2|17|TRBJ2-7|TRBV30
TGTGCCTGGAGTCCAAAACACGGAGCGGGAGCCCTCTACGAGCAGTACTTC
CAWSPKHGAGALYEQYF
>.|.|14|TRBJ2-3|TRBV6-5
TGTGCCAGCAGTTTAAACAGAGACACAGATACGCAGTATTTT
CASSLNRDTDTQYF
>few|TRBD2|15|TRBJ2-1|TRBV6-4
TGTGCCAGCAGAGTGGGGACTAGCGGGACCTATGAGCAGTTCTTC
CASRVGTSGTYEQFF
>few|.|13|TRBJ1-2|TRBV19
TGTGCCAGTAGTTTCCAGGGAAACTATGGCTACACCTTC
CASSFQGNYGYTF
>few|TRBD1|15|TRBJ2-5|TRBV5-1
TGCGCCAGCAGCTTGGCGGCAGGGGGACGGCAGACCCAGTACTTC
CASSLAAGGRQTQYF
>.|.|14|TRBJ2-2|TRBV2
TGTGCCAGCCCCCGGGATACGAACACCGGGGAGCTGTTTTTT
CASPRDTNTGELFF
>.|.|13|TRBJ1-5|TRBV4-1
TGCGCCAGCAGCCAAGGGGCGGGTCAGCCCCAGCATTTT
CASSQGAGQPQHF
>.|TRBD2|16|TRBJ2-5|TRBV30
TGTGCCTGGAGTTTAAAACCGGGACTAGGCGAAGAGACCCAGTACTTC
CAWSLKPGLGEETQYF
>few|.|12|TRBJ2-1|TRBV5-4
TGTGCCAGCAGCTTGGTCAACAATGAGCAGTTCTTC
CASSLVNNEQFF
>.|.|14|TRBJ1-2|TRBV28
TGTGCCAGCAGTTTCCAACGGAGTAACTATGGCTACACCTTC
CASSFQRSNYGYTF
>.|.|14|TRBJ2-3|TRBV7-3
TGTGCCAGCAGCCCGGGCGCTGAACGGGGTACGCAGTATTTT
CASSPGAERGTQYF
>.|TRBD1|15|TRBJ2-2|TRBV5-1
TGCGCCAGCAGCGATCAGGGGGCGGACACCGGGGAGCTGTTTTTT
CASSDQGADTGELFF
>few|.|17|TRBJ2-5|TRBV7-3
TGTGCCAGCAGCCCCTCTGGACTACGACCTACTAGGGAGACCCAGTACTTC
CASSPSGLRPTRETQYF
>many|TRBD1|14|TRBJ1-1|TRBV7-3
TGTGCCAGCAGCTTAAAGGGACAGAGCACTGAAGCTTTCTTT
CASSLKGQSTEAFF
>few|TRBD2|15|TRBJ2-1|TRBV30
TGTGCCTGGAGTGTAAGGTCGGGAGGGCTCAATGAGCAGTTCTTC
CAWSVRSGGLNEQFF
>.|TRBD1|14|TRBJ2-5|TRBV5-4
TGTGCCAGCAGCCCCAGGACAGGGGACGAGACCCAGTACTTC
CASSPRTGDETQYF
>.|.|16|TRBJ2-4|TRBV6-5
TGTGCCAGCAGTTCACAGGTTGTGAGGTCCAAAAACATTCAGTACTTC
CASSSQVVRSKNIQYF
>few|.|14|TRBJ2-7|TRBV7-3
TGTGCCAGCAGCTTATTTAAGGGGGTCGGAGAGCAGTACTTC
CASSLFKGVGEQYF
>few|.|12|TRBJ2-7|TRBV7-9
TGTGCCAGCAGCTTCGCCGACGCGGGGCAGTACTTC
CASSFADAGQYF
>few|.|14|TRBJ2-1|TRBV7-2
TGTGCCAGCAGTCTCGACAGCTCCTACAATGAGCAGTTCTTC
CASSLDSSYNEQFF
>once|.|12|TRBJ1-2|TRBV28
TGTGCCAGCAGTCAAGGACCGGGAGGCTACACCTTC
CASSQGPGGYTF
>few|TRBD2|14|TRBJ2-1|TRBV29-1
TGCAGCGTTGAAGACAGTAGCGGGAGCAATGAGCAGTTCTTC
CSVEDSSGSNEQFF
>.|.|14|TRBJ2-7|TRBV7-6
TGTGCCAGCAGCTCGGGAGCGAGGTCCTACGAGCAGTACTTC
CASSSGARSYEQYF
>.|TRBD1|15|TRBJ2-3|TRBV7-3
TGTGCCAGCAGCTTGTCGACAGGGAGCACAGATACGCAGTATTTT
CASSLSTGSTDTQYF
>few|.|16|TRBJ2-3|TRBV9
TGTGCCAGCAGCCCCTCGACAGTTGCGGGCACAGATACGCAGTATTTT
CASSPSTVAGTDTQYF
>few|TRBD2|15|TRBJ2-7|TRBV6-6
TGTGCCAGCAGTCAGACTAGCGGGAGTGTGAACGAGCAGTACTTC
CASSQTSGSVNEQYF
>.|.|14|TRBJ2-1|TRBV5-6
TGTGCCAGCACCCGATCCGTACTAGCCAATGAGCAGTTCTTC
CASTRSVLANEQFF
>few|.|16|TRBJ1-1|TRBV30
TGTGCCTGGAGTGTACTGGTTGGGGCCCCGAACACTGAAGCTTTCTTT
CAWSVLVGAPNTEAFF
>.|TRBD1|16|TRBJ2-7|TRBV13
TGTGCCAGCAGCATACCCGGACAGGGGGCTTCCTACGAGCAGTACTTC
CASSIPGQGASYEQYF
>few|TRBD1|14|TRBJ1-2|TRBV5-1
TGCGCCAGCAACCGGGACAGGGGTAACTATGGCTACACCTTC
CASNRDRGNYGYTF
>.|TRBD2|18|TRBJ2-1|TRBV4-1
TGCGCCAGCAGCCAAGCGATAGGGACTAGCGGAACCTACAATGAGCAGTTCTTC
CASSQAIGTSGTYNEQFF
>.|.|15|TRBJ2-1|TRBV11-2
TGTGCCAGCAGCTTGGGGACAATTAGAGTTAATGAGCAGTTCTTC
CASSLGTIRVNEQFF
>.|TRBD1|14|TRBJ1-5|TRBV19
TGTGCCAGTAGCGACAGGGGCGGGGATCAGCCCCAGCATTTT
CASSDRGGDQPQHF
>.|TRBD1|14|TRBJ2-7|TRBV15
TGTGCCACCAGCTCCCGGGACAGGGGGCCAGGGCAGTACTTC
CATSSRDRGPGQYF
>few|TRBD1|17|TRBJ2-2|TRBV28
TGTGCCAGCAGCCCCGCCGGGACAGCGTTTAGCACCGGGGAGCTGTTTTTT
CASSPAGTAFSTGELFF
>many|TRBD1|19|TRBJ1-1|TRBV4-1
TGCGCCAGCAGCCTAGCGTCCCGGGACAGGGGGCGCGTGAGCACTGAAGCTTTCTTT
CASSLASRDRGRVSTEAFF
>.|.|12|TRBJ2-7|TRBV29-1
TGCAGCGTCCTCAGGGGGGCCTACGAGCAGTACTTC
CSVLRGAYEQYF
>few|.|16|TRBJ2-6|TRBV5-4
TGTGCCAGCAGCTTGGGGGGGGACTCTGGGGCCAACGTCCTGACTTTC
CASSLGGDSGANVLTF
>.|TRBD1|16|TRBJ2-1|TRBV6-6
TGTGCCAGCAGTAACCCCGGGACAGGGGTCGACAATGAGCAGTTCTTC
CASSNPGTGVDNEQFF
>.|.|13|TRBJ1-1|TRBV29-1
TGCAGCGTTGTAAGGGACATGAACACTGAAGCTTTCTTT
CSVVRDMNTEAFF
>few|.|16|TRBJ1-2|TRBV7-9
TGTGCCAGCAGCCCAAGGGGGGGAGGGGCCGTCGGAGGCTACACCTTC
CASSPRGGGAVGGYTF
>.|.|15|TRBJ2-3|TRBV7-8
TGTGCCAGCAGCTTAGGTCCAGGGATCACAGATACGCAGTATTTT
CASSLGPGITDTQYF
>.|TRBD2|15|TRBJ2-1|TRBV30
TGTGCCTGGAGTGGCCCGGGAGCGGGAGGGCGTGAGCAGTTCTTC
CAWSGPGAGGREQFF
>.|TRBD1|15|TRBJ2-5|TRBV5-4
TGTGCCAGCAGCACCGGGACAGGGGGCAGGGAGACCCAGTACTTC
CASSTGTGGRETQYF
>many|TRBD1|13|TRBJ2-3|TRBV28
TGTGCCAGCAGCCCTACAGGGGCAGATACGCAGTATTTT
CASSPTGADTQYF
>few|TRBD2|12|TRBJ2-1|TRBV19
TGTGCTTCTGGGGAGGGACACAATGAGCAGTTCTTC
CASGEGHNEQFF
>few|TRBD2|14|TRBJ2-3|TRBV11-2
TGTGCCAGCAGCCCCGGACTAGAGACAGATACGCAGTATTTT
CASSPGLETDTQYF
>many|TRBD2|13|TRBJ2-5|TRBV29-1
TGCAGCGTCGCCTTAGCGGGAGACGAGACCCAGTACTTC
CSVALAGDETQYF
>.|.|13|TRBJ1-2|TRBV4-1
TGCGCCAGCAGCCCAGGGATGGGTGACGGCTACACCTTC
CASSPGMGDGYTF